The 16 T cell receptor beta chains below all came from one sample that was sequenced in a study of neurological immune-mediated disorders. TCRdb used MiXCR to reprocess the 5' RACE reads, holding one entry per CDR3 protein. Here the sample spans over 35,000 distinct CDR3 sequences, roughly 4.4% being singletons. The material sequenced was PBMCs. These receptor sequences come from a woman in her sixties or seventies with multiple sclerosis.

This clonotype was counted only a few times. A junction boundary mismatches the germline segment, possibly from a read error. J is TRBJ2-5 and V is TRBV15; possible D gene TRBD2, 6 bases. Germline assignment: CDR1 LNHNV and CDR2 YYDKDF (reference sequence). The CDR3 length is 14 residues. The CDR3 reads CATNRGDYQETQYF. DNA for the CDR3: TGTGCCACCAACAGAGGGGACTACCAAGAGACCCAGTACTTC.

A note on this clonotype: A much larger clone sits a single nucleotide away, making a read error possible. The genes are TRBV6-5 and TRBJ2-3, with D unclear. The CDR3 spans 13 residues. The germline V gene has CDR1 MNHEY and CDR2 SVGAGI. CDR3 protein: CASSYGGTDTKYF. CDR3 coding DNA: TGTGCCAGCAGTTACGGCGGTACAGATACGAAGTATTTT.

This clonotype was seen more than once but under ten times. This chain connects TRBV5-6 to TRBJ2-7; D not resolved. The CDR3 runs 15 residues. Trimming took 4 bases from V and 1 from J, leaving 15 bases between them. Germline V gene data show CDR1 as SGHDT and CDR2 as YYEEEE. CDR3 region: CASSPGLGLSYEQYF. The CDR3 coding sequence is TGTGCCAGCAGCCCCGGGCTGGGGTTATCCTACGAGCAGTACTTC. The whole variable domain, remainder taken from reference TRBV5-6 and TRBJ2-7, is DAGVTQSPTHLIKTRGQQVTLRCSPKSGHDTVSWYQQALGQGPQFIFQYYEEEERQRGNFPDRFSGHQFPNYSSELNVNALLLGDSALYLCASSPGLGLSYEQYFGPGTRLTVT.

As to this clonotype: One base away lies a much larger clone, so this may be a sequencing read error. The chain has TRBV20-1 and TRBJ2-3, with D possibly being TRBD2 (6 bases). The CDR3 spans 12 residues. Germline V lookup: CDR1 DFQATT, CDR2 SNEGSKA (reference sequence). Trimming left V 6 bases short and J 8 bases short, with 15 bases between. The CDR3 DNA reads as TGCAGTGCGGCCACCCGGGGACTTACGCAGTATTTT. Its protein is CSAATRGLTQYF.

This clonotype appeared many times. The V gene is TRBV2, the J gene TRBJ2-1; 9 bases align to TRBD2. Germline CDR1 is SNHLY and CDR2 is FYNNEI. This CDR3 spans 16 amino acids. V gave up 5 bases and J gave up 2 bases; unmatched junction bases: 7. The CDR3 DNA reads TGTGCCAGCAGTTCAAGAATAGCGGGGGCCTACAATGAGCAGTTCTTC. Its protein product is CASSSRIAGAYNEQFF.

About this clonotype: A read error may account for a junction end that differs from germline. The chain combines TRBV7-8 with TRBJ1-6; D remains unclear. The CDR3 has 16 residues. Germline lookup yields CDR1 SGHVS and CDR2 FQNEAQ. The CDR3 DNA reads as TGTGCCAACAGCTTATTTTCGGGGTTGGAAGGTTCACCCCTCCACTTT. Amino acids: CANSLFSGLEGSPLHF.

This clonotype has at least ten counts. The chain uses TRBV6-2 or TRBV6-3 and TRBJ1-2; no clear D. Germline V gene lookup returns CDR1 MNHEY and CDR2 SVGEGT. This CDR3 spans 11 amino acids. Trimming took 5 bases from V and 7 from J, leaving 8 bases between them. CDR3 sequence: CASSETRGYTF. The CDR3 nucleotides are TGTGCCAGCAGTGAGACGCGTGGCTACACCTTC.

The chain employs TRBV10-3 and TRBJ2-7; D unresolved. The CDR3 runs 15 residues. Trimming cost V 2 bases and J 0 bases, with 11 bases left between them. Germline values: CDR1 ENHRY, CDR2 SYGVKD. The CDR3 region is CAISEGVVGSYEQYV. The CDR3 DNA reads TGTGCCATCAGTGAGGGGGTAGTAGGCTCCTACGAGCAGTACGTC.

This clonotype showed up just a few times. The CDR3 sequence: CASSPRASGSSYEQYF. CDR3 nucleotides: TGTGCCAGCAGCCCAAGAGCTAGCGGGAGCTCCTACGAGCAGTACTTC. The J gene is TRBJ2-7, the V gene TRBV7-2, with 10 bases aligning to TRBD2. The ends lost 5 bases at V and 0 bases at J; junction bases unmatched: 7. The V gene's germline CDR1 is SGHTA and CDR2 FQGNSA. The CDR3 runs 16 residues.

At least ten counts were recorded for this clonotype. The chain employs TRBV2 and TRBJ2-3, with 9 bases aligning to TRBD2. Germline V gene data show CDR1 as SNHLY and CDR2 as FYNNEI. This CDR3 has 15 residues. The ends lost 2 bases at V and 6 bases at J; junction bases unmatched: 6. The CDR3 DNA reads TGTGCCAGCAGTGAACGGCGGGGGGGCCTTGATACGCAGTATTTT. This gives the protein CASSERRGGLDTQYF.

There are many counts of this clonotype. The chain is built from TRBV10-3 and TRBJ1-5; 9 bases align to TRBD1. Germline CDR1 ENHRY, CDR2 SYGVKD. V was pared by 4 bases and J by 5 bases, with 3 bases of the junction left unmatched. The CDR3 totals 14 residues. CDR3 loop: CAISGRQGDQPQHF. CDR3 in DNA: TGTGCCATCAGTGGAAGACAGGGGGATCAGCCCCAGCATTTT.

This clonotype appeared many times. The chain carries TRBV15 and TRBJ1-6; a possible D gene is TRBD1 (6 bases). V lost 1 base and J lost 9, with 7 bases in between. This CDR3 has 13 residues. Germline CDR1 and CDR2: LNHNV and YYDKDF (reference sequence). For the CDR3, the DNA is TGTGCCACCAGCAGAGGCAGGGGTTCACCCCTCCACTTT. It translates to CATSRGRGSPLHF.

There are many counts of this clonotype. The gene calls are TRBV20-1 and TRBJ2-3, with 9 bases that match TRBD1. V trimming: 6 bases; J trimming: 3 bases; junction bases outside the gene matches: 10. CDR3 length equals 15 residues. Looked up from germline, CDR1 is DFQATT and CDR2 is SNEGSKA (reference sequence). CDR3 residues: CSAINRDRATDTQYF. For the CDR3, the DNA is TGCAGTGCGATCAACCGGGACAGGGCAACAGATACGCAGTATTTT.

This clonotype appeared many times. For the CDR3, the DNA is TGCGCCAGCAGCAGGGGACAGATGAACACTGAAGCTTTCTTT. This sequence encodes CASSRGQMNTEAFF. This chain connects TRBV5-1 to TRBJ1-1; 7 nucleotides line up with TRBD1. The CDR3 covers 14 residues. Trimming removed 4 bases from V and 0 bases from J; junction bases left unmatched: 3. Germline-derived CDR1 and CDR2 are SGHRS and YFSETQ. Full variable domain (outside the CDR3, taken from reference TRBV5-1 and TRBJ1-1): KAGVTQTPRYLIKTRGQQVTLSCSPISGHRSVSWYQQTPGQGLQFLFEYFSETQRNKGNFPGRFSGRQFSNSRSEMNVSTLELGDSALYLCASSRGQMNTEAFFGQGTRLTVV.

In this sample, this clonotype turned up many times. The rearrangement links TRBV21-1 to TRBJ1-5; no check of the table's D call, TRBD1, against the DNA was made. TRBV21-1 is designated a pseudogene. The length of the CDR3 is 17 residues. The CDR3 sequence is CASSKEGQGARNQPQHF. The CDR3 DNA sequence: TGTGCCAGCAGCAAAGAGGGACAGGGCGCGCGCAATCAGCCCCAGCATTTT.

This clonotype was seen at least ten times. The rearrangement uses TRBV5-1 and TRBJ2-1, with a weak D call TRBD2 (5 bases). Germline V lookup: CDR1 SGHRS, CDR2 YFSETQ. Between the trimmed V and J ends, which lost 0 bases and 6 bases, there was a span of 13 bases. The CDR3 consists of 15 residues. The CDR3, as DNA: TGCGCCAGCAGCTTGGGACTATTATACACCAATGAGCAGTTCTTC. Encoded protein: CASSLGLLYTNEQFF.